The 28 T cell receptor beta chains below come from one sample, sequenced in a study of blood T cell repertoires in COVID-19. Produced via immunoSEQ multiplex PCR; TCRdb's table is partial and in-frame only. The sample lists a few hundred thousand clones; about 86% were seen once. The sequencing sample was made of peripheral blood. These receptor sequences come from a woman aged 25 to 45 who had recovered from COVID-19.

This sequence joins TRBV28 and TRBJ2-1, with D possibly TRBD1 on 5 matching bases. Trimming shortened V by 5 bases and J by 15 bases, and 14 bases separated the two germline ends. Germline assignment: CDR1 MDHEN and CDR2 SYDVKM. The CDR3 has 11 residues. CDR3: CASSQTRVRFF. The CDR3 DNA sequence: TGTGCCAGCAGTCAGACCAGGGTGCGGTTCTTC.

The chain carries TRBV19 and TRBJ1-5, with a weak D call TRBD1 (5 bases). The V gene's germline CDR1 is LNHDA and CDR2 SQIVND (reference sequence). V was shortened by 0 bases and J by 5 bases, with 8 bases between the two germline ends. CDR3 size: 14 residues. The CDR3 nucleotides are TGTGCCAGTAGTATAGAAGGAGGGGATCAGCCCCAGCATTTT. It codes for CASSIEGGDQPQHF.

The chain combines TRBV30 with TRBJ2-2; tentative D call: TRBD2 (6 bases). The germline V gene has CDR1 GTSNPN and CDR2 SVGIG (reference sequence). CDR3 length equals 16 residues. V lost 2 bases and J lost 3, with 16 bases in between. The CDR3 bases are TGTGCCTGGAGTCCGTGGGGACTCTCCGACACCGGGGAGCTGTTTTTT. It yields the protein CAWSPWGLSDTGELFF.

The genes are TRBV24-1 and TRBJ2-3; 14 bases map to TRBD2. Looked up from germline, CDR1 is KGHDR and CDR2 is SFDVKD. The ends lost 5 bases at V and 3 bases at J; junction bases unmatched: 3. The CDR3 has 16 amino acids. CDR3 sequence: CATSVRLAGGTDTQYF. CDR3 nucleotides: TGTGCCACCAGTGTCAGACTAGCGGGAGGGACAGATACGCAGTATTTT.

The chain joins TRBV13 to TRBJ2-1, with 11 bases aligning to TRBD2. This CDR3 comprises 15 residues. V gave up 7 bases and J gave up 9 bases; unmatched junction bases: 11. Per the germline V gene, CDR1 is PRHDT and CDR2 is FYEKMQ (reference sequence). DNA for the CDR3: TGTGCCAGCACCTTGGGTAGCGGGAGGGCGAGTGAGCAGTTCTTC. This codes for CASTLGSGRASEQFF.

The rearrangement joins TRBV29-1 to TRBJ2-7, with D possibly being TRBD1 (5 bases). Trimming removed 3 bases from V and 0 bases from J, with 15 bases in between. The CDR3 is 15 amino acids. Germline CDR1 reads SQVTM; CDR2 reads ANQGSEA. CDR3 in amino acids: CSVEGLQGYSYEQYF. In nucleotides, the CDR3 is TGCAGCGTTGAGGGGCTTCAAGGCTACTCCTACGAGCAGTACTTC.

This chain joins TRBV5-4 and TRBJ2-3, with TRBD2 matching over 9 bases. V gave up 5 bases and J gave up 1 base; unmatched junction bases: 5. This CDR3 has 15 residues. Per the germline V gene, CDR1 is SGHNT and CDR2 is YYREEE (reference sequence). For the CDR3, the DNA is TGTGCCAGCAGACCTAGCGGGATGGGCACAGATACGCAGTATTTT. Translating it yields CASRPSGMGTDTQYF.

The CDR3 loop is CASSESAPIETQYF. The CDR3 nucleotides read TGTGCCAGCAGTGAGAGTGCCCCCATAGAGACCCAGTACTTC. The chain combines TRBV2 with TRBJ2-5; D uncertain. The germline V gene encodes CDR1 SNHLY and CDR2 FYNNEI. Trimming took off 3 bases at V and 4 bases at J, with 12 bases between the two ends. CDR3 size: 14 residues.

The rearrangement uses TRBV3-1 (or the pseudogene TRBV3-2) and TRBJ1-2, with TRBD1 matching over 7 bases. Trimming removed 10 bases from V and 5 bases from J; junction bases left unmatched: 13. The germline CDR1 and CDR2 sequences are LGHDT and YNNKEL (reference sequence). This CDR3 contains 14 residues. The CDR3 nucleotides read TGTGCCACCTATGGAGGGGGCAGATTTTATGGCTACACCTTC. Protein: CATYGGGRFYGYTF.

This chain joins TRBV6-5 and TRBJ1-5, with D tentatively TRBD1 (6 bases). Trimming removed 0 bases from V and 9 bases from J, with 9 bases in between. The CDR3 totals 13 residues. Germline CDR1 and CDR2: MNHEY and SVGAGI. The CDR3 nucleotides read TGTGCCAGCAGTTACTCGGGGGGGGCGCCCCAGCATTTT. As protein: CASSYSGGAPQHF.

This chain uses TRBV11-2 with TRBJ1-1; TRBD1 matches at 7 bases. Per germline, CDR1 SGHAT and CDR2 FQNNGV. This CDR3 has 14 amino acids. V shed 1 base, J shed 5 bases, and the junction held 4 bases outside the gene matches. As DNA, the CDR3 is TGTGCCAGCAGCTTAGCAGGGGGTGAGACTGAAGCTTTCTTT. Its protein product is CASSLAGGETEAFF.

The rearrangement uses TRBV14 and TRBJ2-1; D gene unclear. The CDR3 covers 14 residues. Germline-derived CDR1 and CDR2 are SGHDN and FVKESK. V was trimmed by 3 bases and J by 1 base, leaving 7 bases between them. The chain's CDR3 is CASSQRMSYNEQFF. The CDR3 region has the DNA TGTGCCAGCAGCCAGAGGATGTCCTACAATGAGCAGTTCTTC.

V is TRBV5-1 and J is TRBJ2-7; the match to TRBD2 covers 10 bases. The trim removed 2 bases at V and 7 bases at J, leaving 3 bases unmatched. Germline-derived CDR1 and CDR2 are SGHRS and YFSETQ. The CDR3 covers 13 residues. DNA for the CDR3: TGCGCCAGCAGCTTCAAGCGGGAGGGGGAGCAGTACTTC. This gives the protein CASSFKREGEQYF.

Of note for this clone: Within the sample, other DNA sequences also encode this same CDR3. The genes are TRBV2 and TRBJ1-5; D is uncertain. CDR1 is SNHLY, CDR2 FYNNEI, per germline. The CDR3 is 14 amino acids. V lost 3 bases and J lost 4, with 10 bases in between. The CDR3 DNA follows: TGTGCCAGCAGTGACCGGGGAGGAAATCAGCCCCAGCATTTT. Translating gives CASSDRGGNQPQHF.

This clone has just one count. The chain recombines TRBV5-1 with TRBJ2-1; 7 positions agree with TRBD2. The CDR3 length is 16 residues. The V gene's germline CDR1 is SGHRS and CDR2 YFSETQ. V trimming: 1 base; J trimming: 3 bases; junction bases outside the gene matches: 7. The CDR3, as DNA: TGCGCCAGCAGCTTGATGGCGGGAGCTGGCTACAATGAGCAGTTCTTC. Amino acids: CASSLMAGAGYNEQFF.

The genes are TRBV6-5 and TRBJ2-7, with TRBD2 as a possible D gene (6 bases). The germline V gene encodes CDR1 MNHEY and CDR2 SVGAGI. Trimming removed 0 bases from V and 5 bases from J, with 14 bases in between. The CDR3 has 15 amino acids. The chain's CDR3 is CASSYSFGRSDEQYF. CDR3 nucleotide sequence: TGTGCCAGCAGTTACTCGTTCGGGAGAAGCGACGAGCAGTACTTC.

A few counts support this clone. The rearrangement links TRBV21-1 to TRBJ1-2; the table's D call, TRBD1, has no DNA check behind it. TRBV21-1 is flagged as a pseudogene. The CDR3 is 12 residues long. The CDR3 bases are TGTGCCAGCAGGACAGGGTTTTATGGCTACACCTTC. This codes for CASRTGFYGYTF.

This clone was observed a single time. The chain carries TRBV19 and TRBJ1-2; D is unclear. V shed 5 bases and J shed 4 bases, with 14 bases lying between them. This CDR3 has 14 residues. Germline-derived CDR1 and CDR2 are LNHDA and SQIVND (reference sequence). Here the CDR3 reads CASSSAQRSYGYTF. CDR3 nucleotide sequence: TGTGCCAGTAGTTCCGCTCAGAGGAGCTATGGCTACACCTTC.

This clone showed up many times. This sequence joins TRBV6-6 and TRBJ2-5; 9 bases map to TRBD2. The CDR3 is 13 amino acids. Losses at the gene ends were 7 bases for V and 4 bases for J; bases not matched to a gene: 4. CDR1 is MNHNY, CDR2 SVGAGI, per germline (reference sequence). The chain's CDR3 is CASNRGRGETQYF. The CDR3 region has the DNA TGTGCCAGCAATCGCGGGAGGGGAGAGACCCAGTACTTC.

The chain carries TRBV2 and TRBJ2-3; tentative D call: TRBD2 (6 bases). CDR3 size: 14 residues. Germline CDR1 and CDR2: SNHLY and FYNNEI. V lost 2 bases and J 4 bases, leaving 10 bases between the germline ends. CDR3: CASSESSGADTQYF. In nucleotides, the CDR3 is TGTGCCAGCAGTGAATCATCGGGGGCAGATACGCAGTATTTT.

The chain uses TRBV10-1 and TRBJ1-4; D might be TRBD1 (5 bases). This CDR3 has 18 residues. Trimming shortened V by 3 bases and J by 2 bases, and 19 bases separated the two germline ends. The germline CDR1 and CDR2 sequences are WNHNN and SYGVQD (reference sequence). DNA of the CDR3: TGCGCCAGCAGTGATAAGTTTCCGGGGGAAGGGACTAATGAAAAACTGTTTTTT. It encodes CASSDKFPGEGTNEKLFF.

This rearrangement joins TRBV19 to TRBJ2-7, with 10 nucleotides matching TRBD1. Germline CDR1 LNHDA, CDR2 SQIVND (reference sequence). Trimming at V came to 3 bases and at J to 3 bases, leaving 5 bases not matched to a gene. This CDR3 has 15 residues. Here the CDR3 DNA reads TGTGCCAGTAGTATCACCGGGACAGGGGACTACGAGCAGTACTTC. This translates into CASSITGTGDYEQYF.

This clone was detected a few times. The rearrangement joins TRBV3-1 (or the pseudogene TRBV3-2) to TRBJ1-6; TRBD1 agrees at 7 bases. Per germline, CDR1 LGHDT and CDR2 YNNKEL (reference sequence). The V segment lost 4 bases and the J segment 10 bases; nucleotides outside the gene matches: 10. The CDR3 consists of 15 residues. CDR3 sequence: CASSRWDSEDSPLHF. CDR3 coding DNA: TGTGCCAGCAGCCGCTGGGACAGCGAGGACTCACCCCTCCACTTT.

V gene TRBV27 combines with J gene TRBJ2-7, with D possibly being TRBD1 (6 bases). The CDR3 consists of 13 residues. V gave up 5 bases and J gave up 1 base, with 9 bases separating them. CDR1 is MNHEY and CDR2 is SMNVEV in the germline V gene (reference sequence). CDR3 DNA: TGTGCCAGCAGTCCGAGGGGGTCCTACGAGCAGTACTTC. Protein product: CASSPRGSYEQYF.

This chain connects TRBV27 to TRBJ2-7; tentatively, D is TRBD1 (5 bases). Germline V CDR1 and CDR2: MNHEY, SMNVEV (reference sequence). Deletions cut 0 bases from V and 0 bases from J, with 9 bases between. The CDR3 is made up of 15 amino acids. The CDR3 coding sequence is TGTGCCAGCAGTTTATCCCAGGGTCCCTCCTACGAGCAGTACTTC. Translating it yields CASSLSQGPSYEQYF.

Points on this clone: An end of the junction differs from the germline gene, which may be a read error. V usage is TRBV7-8 and J usage is TRBJ1-1; D gene ambiguous. The CDR3 has 13 residues. CDR1 and CDR2 from the germline V gene are SGHVS and FQNEAQ. CDR3 coding DNA: TGTGCCAGCACCTTACAACGGGAAGGCGAAGCTTTCTTT. Its translation: CASTLQREGEAFF. The full variable domain, in which reference TRBV7-8 and TRBJ1-1 provide the parts outside the CDR3, is GAGVSQSPRYKVAKRGQDVALRCDPISGHVSLFWYQQALGQGPEFLTYFQNEAQLDKSGLPSDRFFAERPEGSVSTLKIQRTQQEDSAVYLCASTLQREGEAFFGQGTRLTVV.

The CDR3 region has the DNA TGTGCCAGCAGCTCACTAGCGGGGCCGTCTAGCACAGATACGCAGTATTTT. Its translation is CASSSLAGPSSTDTQYF. The chain carries TRBV11-2 and TRBJ2-3; 10 positions match TRBD2. Per the germline V gene, CDR1 is SGHAT and CDR2 is FQNNGV. Trimming removed 4 bases from V and 0 bases from J; junction bases left unmatched: 7. CDR3 size: 17 residues. The complete variable domain, with remaining parts taken from reference TRBV11-2 and TRBJ2-3, reads EAGVAQSPRYKIIEKRQSVAFWCNPISGHATLYWYQQILGQGPKLLIQFQNNGVVDDSQLPKDRFSAERLKGVDSTLKIQPAKLEDSAVYLCASSSLAGPSSTDTQYFGPGTRLTVL.

This clone occurred a few times. V gene TRBV5-1 combines with J gene TRBJ1-3; the match to TRBD1 covers 7 bases. Germline V gives CDR1 SGHRS, CDR2 YFSETQ. This CDR3 has 14 residues. V lost 4 bases, J lost 7 bases, and 8 bases stayed unmatched. The CDR3 nucleotides read TGCGCCAGCAGCCTGGGGGACAGTCGCAACACCATATATTTT. This sequence encodes CASSLGDSRNTIYF.